This T cell receptor beta chain was recovered during a study of blood T cell repertoires in COVID-19 (dated by TCRdb to the early 2020s). Broadly, across the study: Collaborator samples came from the United States, Italy and Spain and covered acute and convalescent phases of COVID-19. A freely available public database, intended as a resource for researchers studying the immune response to SARS-CoV-2, is where the repertoires were released. The material from the prospective study consisted of cDNA or gDNA derived from T cells, B-cell-depleted T cells, or PBMCs. Samples were obtained from the ongoing ImmuneRACE study (first 160 participants) and from over 1,000 subjects provided by 6 global collaborators. Sample metadata almost always included a de-identified subject ID, COVID-19 status, age in years and sex. Where HLA class I and class II types were available, the types were taken from metadata supplied by the sample provider, not from assay-based typing. The dataset comprised deeply sampled blood TCRbeta repertoires from subjects exposed to, actively infected with, or recovered from COVID-19. On the study overall, not on this receptor specifically: The quantity of clinical and demographic metadata differed by source and by participant and was supplied without curation.

Each collaborating institution followed its own protocols to collect whole blood in K2EDTA tubes. For TCRbeta analysis, collaborators shipped samples as frozen whole blood, isolated PBMCs, or DNA extracted from either of those sample types. On this clone itself: The antigen this receptor binds is unknown. Per-base quality was not reported, and no clone a single base away is much larger than it.

TCRbeta CDR3 regions were amplified from genomic DNA by means of the immunoSEQ Assay, a bias-controlled multiplex PCR. In the original analysis: Within the assay, amplification of reference gene primers was used to estimate how many nucleated cells each sample contained. To quantify the absolute abundance of each unique TCRbeta CDR3 rearrangement, sequence reads were collapsed and filtered. Productive Simpson clonality was computed per sample as the square root of Simpson's diversity index over productive rearrangements. TCRdb holds this immuneACCESS table with in-frame rearrangements only. Some clones are missing; in checked studies, unresolved V genes explain under half, and the rest has no known cause. V and J calls and clone size are copied from that table; D and trimming were computed from the DNA. Here the sample has some 45,000 clones; roughly 90% occur a single time. The ten largest account for around an eighth of the sample.

From V the trimming removes 6 bases and from J it removes 7 bases, while the gene matches leave 11 bases of the junction unaccounted for. There are 14 amino acids in the CDR3, from cysteine to phenylalanine inclusive. The retained sequence is limited to the CDR3, 42 bases, with the frame set at the first base. CDR1 and CDR2, looked up from the germline V gene, are KGHSH and LQKENI. The sequencing input was peripheral blood. The sequence links TRBV18 to TRBJ2-7, and 8 bases in between align with TRBD1. The TCR sequence derives from a human donor in a cohort sampled during active COVID-19. The DNA is as follows: TGTGCCAGCTCGCCGGACAGGGCGACGGGGGAGCAGTACTTC. It translates to CASSPDRATGEQYF.